The TCR beta chain described here comes from a study of CD4 T cells in relation to SARS-CoV-2 and coronaviruses. Turning to the study itself: After 10 to 11 days of antigen culture, PBMC TCR beta CDR3s were sequenced. Study outcomes and limitations: Compared with monoreactive clones, crossreactive clones showed significantly weaker SARS-CoV-2 expansion. Pre-pandemic and post-infection samples never came from the same donor.

Libraries were prepared by immunoSEQ multiplex PCR; TCRdb keeps only in-frame clonotypes and omits some of them. The top ten clones hold more than 1.2% of a sample with tens of thousands of clones, over 70% of them seen once. Germline CDR1 reads DFQATT; CDR2 reads SNEGSKA (reference sequence). V was clipped by 3 bases and J by 2 bases; unmatched bases: 3. The CDR3 extends over 14 amino acids. This clone was found a few times. Its target is not known. For approximately 10 days, approximately 10^5 sorted CD4+ cells grew with T cell-depleted PBMCs and CEF. The V and J genes are TRBV20-1 and TRBJ2-3, with 9 bases identical to TRBD2. Sequencing input: naive CD4+ T cells from PBMCs, cultured in vitro. Subset of the sample: naive CD4+ T cells isolated by negative enrichment. The source of this sequence is an adult with COVID-19. The CDR3: CSASSSGTTDTQYF. The CDR3 region has the DNA TGCAGTGCTAGTTCTAGCGGGACCACAGATACGCAGTATTTT.